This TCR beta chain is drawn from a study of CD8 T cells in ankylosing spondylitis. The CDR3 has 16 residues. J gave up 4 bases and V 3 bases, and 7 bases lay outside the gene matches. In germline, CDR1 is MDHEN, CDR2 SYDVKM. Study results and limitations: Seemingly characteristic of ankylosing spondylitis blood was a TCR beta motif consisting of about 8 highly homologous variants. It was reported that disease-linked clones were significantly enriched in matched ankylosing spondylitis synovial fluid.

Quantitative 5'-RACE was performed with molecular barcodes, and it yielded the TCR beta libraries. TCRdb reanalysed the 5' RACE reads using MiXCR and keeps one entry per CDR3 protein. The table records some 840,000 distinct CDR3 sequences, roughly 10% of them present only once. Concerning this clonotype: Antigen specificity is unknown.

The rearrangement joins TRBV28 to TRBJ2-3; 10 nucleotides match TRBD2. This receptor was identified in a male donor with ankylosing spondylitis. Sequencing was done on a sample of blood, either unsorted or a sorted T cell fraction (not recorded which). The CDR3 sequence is CASSFMSGRGADTQYF. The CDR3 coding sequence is TGTGCCAGCAGTTTTATGAGCGGGAGGGGTGCAGATACGCAGTATTTT.